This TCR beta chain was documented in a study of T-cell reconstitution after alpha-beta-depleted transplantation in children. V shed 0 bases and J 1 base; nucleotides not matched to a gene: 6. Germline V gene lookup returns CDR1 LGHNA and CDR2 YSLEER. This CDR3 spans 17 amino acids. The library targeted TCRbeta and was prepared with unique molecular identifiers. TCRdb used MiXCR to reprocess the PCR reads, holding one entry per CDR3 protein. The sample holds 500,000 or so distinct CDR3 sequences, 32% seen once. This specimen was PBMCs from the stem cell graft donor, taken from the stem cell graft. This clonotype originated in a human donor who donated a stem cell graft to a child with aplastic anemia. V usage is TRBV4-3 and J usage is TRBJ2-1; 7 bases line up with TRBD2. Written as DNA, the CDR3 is TGCGCCAGCAGCCAAGAGGGGGGAGGGCCGTCCTACAATGAGCAGTTCTTC. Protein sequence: CASSQEGGGPSYNEQFF.